This T cell receptor (beta chain) was recorded in a study of shared clonotypes between healthy human individuals. Overall study context: Each donor's CD4 naive and CD4 memory cells filled three plates apiece, CD8 naive two, and CD8 memory one. General study results and limits: Rarefaction analysis demonstrated incomplete sorted-subset sequencing notwithstanding large depth. Generally, naive subsets (rather than memory subsets) showed larger estimated richness.

Investigators divided CD4+ cells into CD45RA+ naive and CD45RA-negative memory subsets. TCRdb keeps only in-frame clones here, not all; method: immunoSEQ multiplex PCR. Counted here are roughly 2,500,000 clones, over 85% occurring once; the ten biggest clones make up 0.36%. About this clone: Antigen: not known. The same CDR3 also results from other DNA sequences found in this sample.

The sequence was collected from a man aged 18 to 30 in good health. Some clones in this sample may be carry-over from other donors' samples. The sample was naive CD4+ T cells from PBMCs. The subset here: CD45RA+ positively selected.

CDR3 sequence reads: CASSPTGGLETQYF. In DNA form, the CDR3 reads TGTGCCAGCTCACCGACAGGGGGCCTGGAGACCCAGTACTTC. The genes are TRBV18 and TRBJ2-5; the match to TRBD1 covers 10 bases. CDR1 and CDR2 from the germline V gene are KGHSH and LQKENI. Germline trimming cut 3 bases from V and 5 bases from J; bases unmatched to any gene: 3. This CDR3 contains 14 residues.